This TCR beta chain appears in the sequencing data of a study of blood T cell repertoires in COVID-19. About the research overall: The United States, Italy and Spain were the sources of the acute and convalescent COVID-19 samples. The cDNA or gDNA used as material had been derived from T cells, B-cell-depleted T cells, or PBMCs.

The protocol was immunoSEQ multiplex PCR, while the TCRdb copy is restricted to in-frame clones and leaves out a portion. The table has fewer than 300,000 clones, 75% to 90% seen once. V gave up 4 bases and J gave up 11 bases; unmatched junction bases: 9. This CDR3 contains 12 residues. CDR1 SGHDT and CDR2 YYEEEE come from the germline V gene. The receptor's source is a human donor in a cohort sampled during active COVID-19. The chain recombines TRBV5-6 with TRBJ2-7; the match to TRBD1 covers 7 bases. Sequencing was performed on peripheral blood. CDR3: CASSTDLQGEYF. The CDR3 DNA is TGTGCCAGCAGCACCGATCTCCAGGGGGAGTACTTC. Full variable domain (remainder filled in from reference TRBV5-6 and TRBJ2-7): DAGVTQSPTHLIKTRGQQVTLRCSPKSGHDTVSWYQQALGQGPQFIFQYYEEEERQRGNFPDRFSGHQFPNYSSELNVNALLLGDSALYLCASSTDLQGEYFGPGTRLTVT.